This TCR beta chain was captured in a study of T cell changes during pregnancy in multiple sclerosis. Germline lookup yields CDR1 SGHVS and CDR2 FQNEAQ. Trimming stripped 5 bases from V and 3 bases from J, with 14 bases between. The length of the CDR3 is 14 residues. The assay was immunoSEQ multiplex PCR, and TCRdb's table has in-frame clones only and misses some. The table includes 65,000 to 85,000 clones, approximately 92% detected once. The chain links TRBV7-8 to TRBJ2-7, with D perhaps matching TRBD2 (6 bases). Here the sequenced sample was CD4+ T cells from peripheral blood mononuclear cells, taken before pregnancy. The sequence was collected from a female donor with multiple sclerosis, enrolled in a pregnancy study. The CDR3 DNA follows: TGTGCCAGCAGCCAGAGCGGGTTCCTCTACGAGCAGTACTTC. It is translated as CASSQSGFLYEQYF.